Listed below are T cell receptor beta chains from one sample, sequenced in a study of cytomegalovirus exposure and HLA in healthy donors. The repertoire was sequenced with immunoSEQ multiplex PCR; TCRdb's copy has only in-frame clones and lacks some. Of about 110,000 clones listed, around 75% are singletons. Sequenced input: PBMCs. Receptors were obtained from a female donor in good health and CMV-seronegative. Each CDR3 is given with its conserved first and last residue. The D gene is left open where the match is weak. Clone size, where shown, is once, few, many, or a class for clones that have expanded.

j_call clone_size d_call v_call cdr3_aa cdr3_nt
TRBJ1-2 - - TRBV6-1 CASSDRVGGYTF TGTGCCAGCAGTGACAGGGTGGGGGGCTACACCTTC
TRBJ2-7 few - TRBV18 CASSPTGTTYEQYF TGTGCCAGCTCACCGACTGGGACAACCTACGAGCAGTACTTC
TRBJ2-5 - TRBD2 TRBV5-1 CASSYRLAETQETQYF TGCGCCAGCAGCTACAGACTAGCGGAGACACAAGAGACCCAGTACTTC
TRBJ2-5 - - TRBV5-4 CASSAVGGETQYF TGTGCCAGCAGCGCCGTCGGAGGGGAGACCCAGTACTTC
TRBJ2-7 - TRBD2 TRBV6-4 CASTYGLRGRYEQYF TGTGCCAGCACGTACGGACTGCGCGGGAGATACGAGCAGTACTTC
TRBJ2-3 - - TRBV6-5 CASSLTATYTDTQYF TGTGCCAGCAGTTTGACAGCTACCTACACAGATACGCAGTATTTT
TRBJ2-1 - TRBD2 TRBV4-1 CASRPGGWRLAGDSYNEQFF TGCGCCAGCAGGCCAGGGGGCTGGAGACTAGCGGGTGACTCCTACAATGAGCAGTTCTTC
TRBJ2-7 few TRBD1 TRBV7-2 CASSLKGDRVSEQYF TGTGCCAGCAGCTTAAAGGGGGACAGGGTCTCCGAGCAGTACTTC
TRBJ2-7 - TRBD1 TRBV5-4 CASSPRGGTGTYEQYF TGTGCCAGCAGCCCGAGAGGCGGGACAGGGACCTACGAGCAGTACTTC
TRBJ2-7 - - TRBV15 CATSRDLAASEQYF TGTGCCACCAGCAGAGATTTGGCGGCCTCCGAGCAGTACTTC
TRBJ1-2 - TRBD1 TRBV10-2 CASSEGTGVGYGYTF TGCGCCAGCAGTGAAGGGACAGGGGTGGGCTATGGCTACACCTTC
TRBJ2-7 - TRBD1 TRBV5-8 CASSLLTGGDEQYF TGTGCCAGCAGCTTGCTGACAGGGGGCGACGAGCAGTACTTC
TRBJ2-1 - TRBD2 TRBV19 CASTLLAGGSNEQFF TGTGCCAGTACCCTACTAGCGGGAGGCTCCAATGAGCAGTTCTTC
TRBJ2-7 - TRBD2 TRBV29-1 CSVPGLAGAYEQYF TGCAGCGTACCGGGACTAGCGGGAGCATACGAGCAGTACTTC
TRBJ2-2 - TRBD2 TRBV4-1 CASSQGLAGGTGELFF TGCGCCAGCAGCCAAGGACTAGCGGGAGGTACCGGGGAGCTGTTTTTT
TRBJ2-5 - TRBD2 TRBV7-9 CASSLGTSGQETQYF TGTGCCAGCAGCTTAGGGACTAGCGGTCAAGAGACCCAGTACTTC
TRBJ2-7 few - TRBV29-1 CSVGAGTYEQYF TGCAGCGTTGGCGCAGGAACCTACGAGCAGTACTTC
TRBJ2-2 - - TRBV7-2 CASTPRGENTGELFF TGTGCCAGCACCCCCAGAGGAGAGAACACCGGGGAGCTGTTTTTT
TRBJ1-2 - - TRBV6-5 CASSYSPGGYGYTF TGTGCCAGCAGTTACTCACCCGGCGGGTATGGCTACACCTTC
TRBJ2-5 - TRBD1 TRBV19 CASSSQGIQETQYF TGTGCCAGTAGTTCACAGGGGATCCAAGAGACCCAGTACTTC
TRBJ1-1 - TRBD1 TRBV19 CASTPLRQGRAEAFF TGTGCCAGTACCCCCCTTCGACAGGGGAGGGCTGAAGCTTTCTTT
TRBJ1-1 few TRBD1 TRBV7-8 CASSAGGRGTEAFF TGTGCCAGCAGCGCAGGGGGAAGGGGAACTGAAGCTTTCTTT
TRBJ1-4 few TRBD1 TRBV27 CASSLAGTGVKLFF TGTGCCAGCAGTTTAGCCGGGACAGGGGTAAAACTGTTTTTT
TRBJ2-1 - - TRBV9 CASSGSAFSYNEQFF TGTGCCAGCAGCGGAAGCGCATTCTCCTACAATGAGCAGTTCTTC
TRBJ2-1 - - TRBV7-6 CASSLDWGRISYNEQFF TGTGCCAGCAGCTTAGATTGGGGGCGTATTTCCTACAATGAGCAGTTCTTC
TRBJ2-7 few - TRBV29-1 CSVESGGGRYEQYF TGCAGCGTAGAATCTGGGGGAGGACGCTACGAGCAGTACTTC
TRBJ2-3 - - TRBV9 CASSPFADTQYF TGTGCCAGCAGCCCCTTTGCAGATACGCAGTATTTT
TRBJ1-2 few TRBD1 TRBV6-5 CASSSDRGLPGYTF TGTGCCAGCAGCAGCGACAGGGGTCTTCCTGGCTACACCTTC
TRBJ2-5 once - TRBV15 CATSDGRVQYF TGTGCCACCAGCGACGGGAGAGTACAGTACTTC
TRBJ1-2 - - TRBV7-9 CASSLSRTLNYGYTF TGTGCCAGCAGCTTAAGTCGGACATTGAACTATGGCTACACCTTC
TRBJ2-7 - - TRBV4-3 CASSQVQGYEQYF TGCGCCAGCAGCCAAGTACAGGGCTACGAGCAGTACTTC
TRBJ2-2 once - TRBV9 CASSVVGQNEGELFF TGTGCCAGCAGCGTAGTGGGGCAGAACGAGGGGGAGCTGTTTTTT
TRBJ1-2 - - TRBV6-5 CASSYSQGSNGYTF TGTGCCAGCAGTTACTCGCAGGGAAGCAATGGCTACACCTTC